This T cell receptor beta chain was captured in a study of PD-L1 blockade in urothelial cancer. Trimming removed 1 base from V and 6 bases from J, with 6 bases in between. Germline loops: CDR1 SQVTM, CDR2 ANQGSEA. This CDR3 region has 12 residues. Assay: immunoSEQ multiplex PCR; the TCRdb copy retains only in-frame clones and omits some. The data hold about 24,000 clones, with 80% to 85% observed a single time. The specimen was PBMCs, collected around atezolizumab (anti-PD-L1) treatment. The chain couples TRBV29-1 to TRBJ1-4; tentatively, D is TRBD1 (6 bases). This sequence originates from a man between 65 and 80 years old with urothelial cancer. CDR3 nucleotides: TGCAGCGTTGAAGCAGGGGATGAAAAACTGTTTTTT. Translation gives CSVEAGDEKLFF.